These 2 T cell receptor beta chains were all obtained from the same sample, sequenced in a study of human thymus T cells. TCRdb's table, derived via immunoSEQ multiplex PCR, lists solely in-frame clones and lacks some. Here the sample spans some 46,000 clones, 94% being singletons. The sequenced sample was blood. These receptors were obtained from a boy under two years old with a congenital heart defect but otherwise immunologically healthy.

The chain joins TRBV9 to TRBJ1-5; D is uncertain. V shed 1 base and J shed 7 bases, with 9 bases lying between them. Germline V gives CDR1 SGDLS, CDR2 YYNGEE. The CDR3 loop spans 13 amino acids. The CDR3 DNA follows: TGTGCCAGCAGCGTACCCGGGGAGCAGCCCCAGCATTTT. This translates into CASSVPGEQPQHF.

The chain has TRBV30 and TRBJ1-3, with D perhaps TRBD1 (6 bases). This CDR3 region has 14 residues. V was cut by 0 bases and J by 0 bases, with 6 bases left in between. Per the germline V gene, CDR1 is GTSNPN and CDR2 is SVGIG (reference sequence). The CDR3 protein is CAWSVGGSGNTIYF. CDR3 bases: TGTGCCTGGAGTGTAGGGGGCTCTGGAAACACCATATATTTT.